This TCR beta chain was sequenced for a study of cytomegalovirus exposure and HLA in healthy donors (dated by TCRdb to about 2017). Background on the whole study: An earlier analysis of some 550 of the donors reported approximately 290 Gb of sequence data and 117 million unique TCR beta sequences from about 200 million T cells. Because of strong linkage in the cohort, four to six DR-DQ haplotypes were treated as single units for association and clustering. The study aimed to test whether cataloging public T cell receptors could reveal signatures of past pathogen exposure. The number of donors typed differed by locus, with about 629-640 for A, B, C, DRB1 and DQB1, about 500 for DQA1, some 570 for DPA1, and around 460 for DPB1. An early release that covered roughly 600 HLA-typed donors contained about 300 gigabases of sequencing data and some 87 million unique TCR sequences. Every repertoire in the discovery cohort had been generated on one and the same sequencing platform. On average, roughly 240,000 unique TCR beta nucleotide sequences were sequenced per donor among 300 to 500 genotyped donors of the cohort, with roughly a sixth of those sequences being non-productive. Both class I and class II loci were covered by HLA typing, at four-digit resolution. In the later analysis, no new phenotypic data were used to find candidate immune exposures; instead, reliance was placed on TCR beta sequences and their occurrence across donors. A later analysis re-analyzed previously published TCR beta repertoires from several hundred donors and added high-resolution HLA genotyping to study TCR occurrence patterns. The T cell repertoires of several hundred subjects were profiled by immunosequencing and related to cytomegalovirus serostatus. In addition to the first cohort of roughly 700 subjects, a separate validation cohort of 130 or so different subjects was used. To predict cytomegalovirus infection status, the study brought together high-throughput TCR immunosequencing, statistical association of individual TCRs with disease status, and machine learning. Donor age, sex, ethnicity and CMV serostatus were compiled alongside the repertoire data. Genome-wide SNP genotypes for about three fifths of the roughly 670 donors were used in a later genetic analysis, which treated that subset as a discovery cohort. Among the roughly 430 genotyped donors, around 81% belonged to the genetic ancestry cluster associated with self-reported Caucasian donors. To decide whether each TCR beta V gene segment behaved as functional or pseudogenic, an earlier analysis of fewer than 750 of the donors relied on high-throughput TCR beta sequencing.

Via the germline V gene, CDR1 is MDHEN and CDR2 SYDVKM. V and J are trimmed by 8 bases and 7 bases, and the gene matches miss 14 bases of the junction. The CDR3 covers 16 residues, taking in both the cysteine and the phenylalanine. Only the CDR3 DNA is retained, 48 bases long and in frame from the first base. The method behind the library was the immunoSEQ multiplex PCR assay. For the multiplex PCR, a mixture combining 60 forward primers for TCR Vbeta segments and 13 reverse primers for TCR Jbeta segments was used. The CDR3 region of rearranged TCR beta genes was amplified from genomic DNA with a multiplex PCR assay. The Illumina HiSeq System was used to sequence the amplified TCR beta libraries as 87-base-pair reads. The source study handled its data this way. Across the 700 or so repertoires, a later analysis counted approximately 83 million unique TCR beta chains, around 10 million of which were shared by at least two donors. Raw reads were error-corrected and collapsed into unique sequences with a nearest-neighbor algorithm that merged closely related sequences to remove PCR and sequencing errors. CDR3 sequences were aligned to IMGT reference sequences to assign V, D and J gene segments. For a sequence to be retained, at least a six-nucleotide match to both a V gene segment and a J gene segment was required. A rearrangement was called productive if the CDR3 had no stop codons and remained in frame with V and J, and every other rearrangement was called non-productive. Following IMGT convention, CDR3 was defined as the stretch from the second conserved V-encoded cysteine to the conserved J-encoded phenylalanine. Sequences without an unambiguous match to a single V gene segment were excluded from the earlier analysis of about 600 of the donors. An earlier analysis of some 610 of the donors called V segments functional above 56.7% productive rearrangements and segregating when the between-donor standard deviation exceeded 5%. To diagnose cytomegalovirus status from the catalog of TCR beta chain sequences, a statistical classification framework was built. A later analysis assigned V and J genes by comparing TCR nucleotide sequences with IMGT/GENE-DB human TR gene sequences. Using the TCRdist pipeline, a later analysis assigned CDR3 sequences along with most-parsimonious VDJ recombination scenarios. In a later analysis, each TCR beta chain was defined by its CDR3 amino acid sequence together with its V-gene family, and reads lacking a unique V-gene family were excluded. To address suspected cross-contamination and a sequencing artifact, a later analysis removed several hundred highly shared, low-generation-probability nucleotide sequences. In a later analysis, a clonal expansion index for each public chain was calculated from normalized within-repertoire ranks of inferred template counts. A later analysis computed generation probabilities with a VDJ recombination model fitted to out-of-frame rearrangements, and checked the results against IGoR. Hypergeometric tests were used in a later analysis to score TCR-TCR, TCR-HLA and TCR-CMV co-occurrence, with a repertoire-size bias correction applied to the TCR pairs. False discovery rates were estimated in a later analysis by permuting HLA or CMV assignments 20 times. In a later analysis, co-occurring TCRs were grouped using DBSCAN, with TCRdist sequence similarity added in when clustering inside HLA-allele-positive subsets. Repertoires with fewer than 30,000 or more than 120,000 public chains, plus five repertoires with anomalous nucleotide sharing, were excluded from co-occurrence clustering. The table comes from immuneACCESS by way of TCRdb, which keeps in-frame sequences with V and J called. Part of the clones is missing from these tables; in studies checked, under half for an unresolved V gene and the rest for unknown reasons. The DNA gave D and trimming, while V, J and clone size come from that table. Recorded for this sample are roughly 140,000 clones; roughly 64% of them occurred a single time. Under 3% of the sample is held by the ten biggest clonotypes.

The cohort consisted of some 730 healthy bone marrow donors. At the time of sampling, all cohort members were nominally healthy, though unrecorded immune exposures were likely present. The donor was CMV seropositive and belonged to the group of around 300 seropositive cohort members. Every donor gave a peripheral blood sample, and the peripheral blood mononuclear cells from that sample were used for TCR beta sequencing. The Qiagen DNeasy Blood Extraction Kit was used to extract genomic DNA from the blood cell samples. With respect to this clone: The specificity of this receptor is unknown. One base away there is no much larger clone; base qualities are not given.

Paper-wide results and their limitations: In this cohort, only TCR beta chains were sequenced, and detectable features were limited by the absence of alpha or paired-chain data. At a false discovery rate of 0.05, a later analysis linked 16,000 or so TCR beta sequences to specific HLA alleles. The sequencing pipeline was judged likely to have produced a cluster of highly shared sequence variants as a technical artifact. Compared with equally common non-associated chains, HLA-associated TCR beta chains in a later analysis were more clonally expanded and had lower generation probabilities. The authors suggested that the approach could potentially be extended to other disease states and immunological phenotypes. In a later genetic analysis, fewer N-insertions in productive TCRs were reported among donors in an Asian-associated ancestry cluster than the approximately 670-donor mean. Across donors, most TCR sequences were observed very rarely, whereas some public TCRs were present in many individuals. Correlated functional status among segregating V segments might reflect linkage disequilibrium, but an unknown experimental factor could not be ruled out. According to a later analysis, TCR association rates differed among HLA loci, with DRB1 alleles showing the most associated TCRs and HLA-C alleles showing the fewest. A further reported finding was that TCR beta sequences accurately predicted the HLA-A and HLA-B alleles for most subjects in the first cohort. Because counts were too low, roughly 18 rarely observed V segments, including chromosome 9 orphons, were left out of the earlier analysis of 587 of the donors. The study gave a list of around 170 TCR beta chains associated with cytomegalovirus. In an earlier analysis of some 500 of the donors, most TCR beta V segments were observed in productive rearrangements about 87% or about 30% of the time, broadly matching IMGT annotations. The 87-base-pair reads could not distinguish some IMGT-functional V segments, including TRBV6-2 and TRBV6-3, so those segments were excluded. Cytomegalovirus status was reported to be diagnosed by the classifier with high specificity and sensitivity in both the original and validation cohorts. According to a later analysis, parvovirus B19, influenza, CMV and Epstein-Barr virus appeared linked to several top co-occurrence clusters. A few of the identified cytomegalovirus-associated TCR beta chains were confirmed in vitro to be specific for cytomegalovirus antigens. Roughly uniform sequencing depth across donors was assumed in presence/absence analyses, although this assumption may not hold. Most CMV-associated TCR beta chains appeared to be HLA-restricted in a later analysis, and the HLA associations seemed to be driven largely by CMV exposure. Assigning TCR associations to individual alleles was difficult when HLA alleles, especially DR and DQ, strongly co-occurred. For the cohort, immune exposure information was limited to CMV serostatus. Because HLA typing was missing for some donors at each locus, association tests included only the typed subset. V-gene and J-gene trimming of TCR beta chains was associated with a missense DCLRE1C variant in a later genetic analysis, and the association was replicated in an independent cohort.

Sequenced: PBMCs. The clonotype originates from a woman in her thirties in good health and CMV-seropositive. The chain links TRBV28 with TRBJ1-6; TRBD1 lines up with 7 middle nucleotides. The CDR3 sequence is CASLKSRDSKNSPLHF. DNA sequence: TGTGCCAGCTTAAAAAGCCGGGACAGCAAAAATTCACCCCTCCACTTT. Extended through the reference TRBV28 and TRBJ1-6 proteins, this CDR3 yields the full variable domain: DVKVTQSSRYLVKRTGEKVFLECVQDMDHENMFWYRQDPGLGLRLIYFSYDVKMKEKGDIPEGYSVSREKKERFSLILESASTNQTSMYLCASLKSRDSKNSPLHFGNGTRLTVT.